This T cell receptor (beta chain) was obtained from a study of T cell responses to AZD1222 COVID-19 vaccine. Produced via immunoSEQ multiplex PCR; TCRdb's table is partial and in-frame only. Of 90,000 to 110,000 clones in the sample, over 80% are singletons; the top ten hold roughly 7%. The CDR3 spans 14 residues. Germline V gives CDR1 SGHTA, CDR2 FQGNSA. The germline V and J ends were trimmed by 5 bases and 3 bases, with 13 bases remaining between them. Concerning this clone: The sample holds other DNA sequences that translate to the same CDR3.

The source of this sequence is an adult in good health. Sequencing was performed on peripheral blood, taken on day 0 of AZD1222 vaccination. This sequence joins TRBV7-2 and TRBJ1-2; maybe TRBD1 (5 bases). The CDR3 region has the DNA TGTGCCAGCAGCCCTACCGGGACGGACTATGGCTACACCTTC. Translated: CASSPTGTDYGYTF.